The rows below give T cell receptor beta chains drawn from one sample of a study of blood T cell repertoires in COVID-19. Clones were read by immunoSEQ multiplex PCR, and TCRdb kept only the in-frame ones, dropping some. Of 150,000 to 200,000 clones in the sample, about 80% are singletons; the top ten hold roughly 20%. The material sequenced was peripheral blood. These receptors all stem from a woman older than 75 with acute or convalescent COVID-19. Both conserved end residues are part of each CDR3. A D gene is named only where the DNA matches it firmly. The size entry is marked missing in some rows and otherwise reads once, few, many or a size class.

d_call	clone_size	j_call	v_call	cdr3_nt	cdr3_aa
-	-	TRBJ1-1	TRBV11-3	TGTGCCAGCAGCTTAGATCTTACTGCGGAAGCTTTCTTT	CASSLDLTAEAFF
-	once	TRBJ2-7	TRBV7-9	TGTGCCAGCAGCTTAGTAGGGAGCTCCTACGAGCAGTACTTC	CASSLVGSSYEQYF
TRBD1	-	TRBJ2-7	TRBV6-5	TGTGCCAGCAGCGGGACAGGGGGACACTACGAGCAGTACTTC	CASSGTGGHYEQYF
-	-	TRBJ1-2	TRBV5-1	TGCGCCAGCAGCTTGTATGGACAGATCGGCTCTGGCTACACCTTC	CASSLYGQIGSGYTF
TRBD1	-	TRBJ2-1	TRBV11-2	TGTGCCAGCAGCTTAACAGGGGGCTCCTACAATGAGCAGTTCTTC	CASSLTGGSYNEQFF
-	-	TRBJ1-3	TRBV3-1/TRBV3-2	TGTGCCAGCAGCCAAGGCCAGGGCGGTTTTGGAAACACCATATATTTT	CASSQGQGGFGNTIYF
-	-	TRBJ2-3	TRBV20-1	TGCAGTGCCGTCTCCCCAGATACGCAGTATTTT	CSAVSPDTQYF
-	-	TRBJ2-2	TRBV19	TGTGCCAGTAGTACCCCGCAGGGCACCTACACCGGGGAGCTGTTTTTT	CASSTPQGTYTGELFF
-	-	TRBJ1-5	TRBV6-5	TGTGCCAGCAGCCCAACACAATATAGCAATCAGCCCCAGCATTTT	CASSPTQYSNQPQHF
TRBD1	few	TRBJ1-1	TRBV19	TGTGCCAGTAGTCTAACAGGGGTTACTGAAGCTTTCTTT	CASSLTGVTEAFF
TRBD2	-	TRBJ2-7	TRBV6-5	TGTGCCAGCAGTTTAGGACTAGCGGGACCCTACGAGCAGTACTTC	CASSLGLAGPYEQYF